The 9 T cell receptor beta chains reported below all come from one sample, sequenced in a study of blood T cell repertoires in COVID-19. Clones were read by immunoSEQ multiplex PCR, and TCRdb kept only the in-frame ones, dropping some. In the table there are roughly 180,000 clones, about 88% of which are singletons. The sequenced sample consisted of peripheral blood. The receptors here all came from a man between 65 and 85 years old with active or convalescent COVID-19.

V is TRBV7-2 and J is TRBJ2-1, with 7 positions matching TRBD1. Trimming cost V 0 bases and J 8 bases; bases outside gene matches: 7. Germline CDR1 reads SGHTA; CDR2 reads FQGNSA. This CDR3 is 15 amino acids long. Here the CDR3 DNA reads TGTGCCAGCAGCTTAGCGACAGGGTTCATGTATGAGCAGTTCTTC. It is translated as CASSLATGFMYEQFF.

The rearrangement links TRBV9 to TRBJ2-7; 10 bases are shared with TRBD2. CDR3 length equals 18 residues. The ends lost 2 bases at V and 2 bases at J; junction bases unmatched: 13. Germline loops: CDR1 SGDLS, CDR2 YYNGEE. CDR3 nucleotides: TGTGCCAGCAGCGTCGACCCTGTAGCGGGAGGACTCCCCTACGAGCAGTACTTC. Amino acids: CASSVDPVAGGLPYEQYF.

This chain links TRBV19 with TRBJ2-1, with a tentative D call TRBD1 (6 bases). The CDR3 has 13 residues. Germline V gene data show CDR1 as LNHDA and CDR2 as SQIVND (reference sequence). Trimming took 7 bases from V and 8 from J, leaving 15 bases between them. CDR3 in amino acids: CASISQGVHEQFF. Here the CDR3 DNA reads TGTGCCAGTATATCACAGGGAGTTCATGAGCAGTTCTTC.

V and J are TRBV6-1 and TRBJ1-3; perhaps TRBD1 as D (5 bases). This CDR3 comprises 16 residues. From germline, CDR1 is MNHNS and CDR2 SASEGT. V lost 0 bases and J 1 base, leaving 10 bases between the germline ends. The CDR3 reads CASSEAGRASGNTIYF. The CDR3, as DNA: TGTGCCAGCAGTGAAGCGGGCAGGGCATCTGGAAACACCATATATTTT.

This clone was seen just once. The chain recombines TRBV9 with TRBJ2-1; D perhaps matches TRBD2 (6 bases). This CDR3 is 14 amino acids long. The germline CDR1 and CDR2 sequences are SGDLS and YYNGEE. With 0 bases removed from V and 12 bases from J, the gap between germline ends came to 16 bases. The CDR3 DNA sequence: TGTGCCAGCAGCGTAGCCGGCGGGACCAGCGTGCAGTTCTTC. Translating it yields CASSVAGGTSVQFF.

The chain joins TRBV7-6 to TRBJ1-1; D is possibly TRBD1 (6 bases). Germline CDR1 SGHVS, CDR2 FNYEAQ. This CDR3 comprises 17 residues. Deletions cut 0 bases from V and 0 bases from J, with 14 bases between. The DNA of the CDR3 is TGTGCCAGCAGCTTAGCTACCGGGGACATCCTGAACACTGAAGCTTTCTTT. As protein: CASSLATGDILNTEAFF. The entire variable domain, with the rest obtained from reference TRBV7-6 and TRBJ1-1, is as follows: GAGVSQSPRYKVTKRGQDVALRCDPISGHVSLYWYRQALGQGPEFLTYFNYEAQQDKSGLPNDRFSAERPEGSISTLTIQRTEQRDSAMYRCASSLATGDILNTEAFFGQGTRLTVV.

The chain combines TRBV5-4 with TRBJ1-5, with no clear D. The CDR3 is 12 amino acids. From germline, CDR1 is SGHNT and CDR2 YYREEE (reference sequence). V lost 2 bases, J lost 7 bases, and 7 bases lay in between. The CDR3: CASSFGSQPQHF. CDR3 in DNA: TGTGCCAGCAGCTTCGGTAGCCAGCCCCAGCATTTT. The whole variable domain, remainder taken from reference TRBV5-4 and TRBJ1-5, is ETGVTQSPTHLIKTRGQQVTLRCSSQSGHNTVSWYQQALGQGPQFIFQYYREEENGRGNFPPRFSGLQFPNYSSELNVNALELDDSALYLCASSFGSQPQHFGDGTRLSIL.

This clone is a singleton in its sample. The V and J genes are TRBV5-4 and TRBJ1-2; tentatively, D is TRBD1 (5 bases). Germline CDR1 is SGHNT and CDR2 is YYREEE (reference sequence). The CDR3 spans 15 residues. The V and J ends lost 0 bases and 8 bases respectively, with 17 bases between them. CDR3 sequence (DNA): TGTGCCAGCAGCTTGGAAGGGGCCAGATACATGGGCTACACCTTC. Protein sequence: CASSLEGARYMGYTF.

The chain joins TRBV9 to TRBJ1-1, with 8 bases lining up with TRBD1. V gave up 0 bases and J gave up 4 bases; unmatched junction bases: 8. The CDR3 length is 16 residues. Per germline, CDR1 SGDLS and CDR2 YYNGEE. This chain's CDR3 is CASSVGQGARSTEAFF. In nucleotides, the CDR3 is TGTGCCAGCAGCGTAGGGCAGGGGGCGCGGAGCACTGAAGCTTTCTTT.